This TCR beta chain is from a study of identical twins. A remark on this clonotype: Its antigen is currently unknown.

Findings and caveats of the study: The models gave estimates that fell short of the out-of-frame TCR alpha sharing seen in monozygotic twins.

The CDR3 covers 17 residues. Trimming removed 4 bases at V and 2 bases at J, with 18 bases between. Germline lookup yields CDR1 LGHDT and CDR2 YNNKEL (reference sequence). TCRdb re-analysed the 5' RACE reads in MiXCR, keeping a single row per CDR3 protein. The sample carries roughly 720,000 distinct CDR3 sequences, approximately 18% recorded once. The sample was also linked to a second study, of T cells expressing NK-cell markers.

The receptor was derived from a woman younger than 35 in good health. This chain joins TRBV3-1 and TRBJ2-1, with D perhaps matching TRBD2 (6 bases). Sequenced sample: PBMCs. CDR3 nucleotide sequence: TGTGCCAGCAGCCGGGTGGGGGGACTGTCTCCCTACAATGAGCAGTTCTTC. Protein sequence: CASSRVGGLSPYNEQFF.